This TCR beta chain is from a study of shared clonotypes between healthy human individuals. General observations from the study: Memory subsets had estimated richness that was generally smaller than that of naive subsets. Sequencing of the sorted subsets was shown by rarefaction to be incomplete despite large depth. An effect of sequencing depth on clonotype sharing among donors was expected.

Caucasian adults living in Nashville, Tennessee, provided all samples. In the case of this clone: The antigen is unknown.

From germline, CDR1 is MDHEN and CDR2 SYDVKM. V dropped 7 bases and J dropped 8 bases, with 14 bases sitting between them. CDR3 length equals 13 residues. The method was immunoSEQ multiplex PCR; TCRdb's version includes in-frame clones alone and lacks a portion of them. The table lists 2 million to 2.5 million clones, approximately 93% of them singletons. This receptor was obtained from a man aged 18-30 years in good health. Some clones in this sample may be carry-over from other donors' samples. The material sequenced was naive CD4+ T cells from PBMCs. Subset described: CD45RA+ positively selected. This chain uses TRBV28 with TRBJ1-4; no definite D call. The CDR3 DNA sequence: TGTGCCAGCACGGCGACGGCAGTCGAAAAACTGTTTTTT. It translates to CASTATAVEKLFF.